The sequence of this T cell receptor beta chain was determined in a study of CD8+ T cells in alopecia areata. Sequencing used cDNA as its template, made by extracting RNA and reverse transcribing it. TCRdb's table, derived via immunoSEQ multiplex PCR, lists solely in-frame clones and lacks some. The sample consists of about 34,000 clones, around 50% of them appearing once. There are 14 residues in the CDR3. In germline, CDR1 is MNHEY, CDR2 SMNVEV (reference sequence). Trimming cost V 11 bases and J 6 bases, with 19 bases left between them. The rearrangement joins TRBV27 to TRBJ2-2; tentative D call: TRBD2 (6 bases). The material sequenced was NKG2D-high CD8+ T cells sorted from blood. The clonotype originates from a human donor with alopecia areata. This chain's CDR3 is CAVQEGQGPGELFF. The CDR3 region has the DNA TGTGCCGTCCAGGAGGGCCAGGGTCCCGGGGAGCTGTTTTTT.